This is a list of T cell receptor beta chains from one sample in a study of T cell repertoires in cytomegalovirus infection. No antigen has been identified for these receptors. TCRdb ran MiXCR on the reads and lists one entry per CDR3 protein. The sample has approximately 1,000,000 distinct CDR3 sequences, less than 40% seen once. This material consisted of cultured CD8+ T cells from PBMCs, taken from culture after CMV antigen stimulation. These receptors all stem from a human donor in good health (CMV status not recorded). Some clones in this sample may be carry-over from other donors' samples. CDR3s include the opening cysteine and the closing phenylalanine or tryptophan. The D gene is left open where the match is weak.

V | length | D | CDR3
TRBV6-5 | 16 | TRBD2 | CASSYGTSGGNNEQFF
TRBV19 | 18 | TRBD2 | CASSIATSGASNTGELFF
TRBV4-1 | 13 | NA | CASSQYLYEKLFF
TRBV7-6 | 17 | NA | CASSPNVGGSYNSPLHF
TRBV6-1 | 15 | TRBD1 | CASSPGGDYNSPLHF
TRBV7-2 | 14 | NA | CASSPRARANEQFF
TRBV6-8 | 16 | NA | CASSYPRAVKKGEQYF
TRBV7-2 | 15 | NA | CASSLVADRWETQYF
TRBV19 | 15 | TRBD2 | CASIPSGGHYNEQFF
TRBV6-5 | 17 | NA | CASSYNNWDFSYNEQFF
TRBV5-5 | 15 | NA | CASSFWDLGDYGYTF
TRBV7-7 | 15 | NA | CASSLRSRVTDTQYF
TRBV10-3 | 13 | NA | CAISERAGNTIYF
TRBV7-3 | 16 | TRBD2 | CASSLTSGDPGETQYF
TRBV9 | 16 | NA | CASSVFRVEKGGELFF
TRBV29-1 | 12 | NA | CSTTGLEYGYTF
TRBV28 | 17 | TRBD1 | CASRNPEGDRGNYGYTF
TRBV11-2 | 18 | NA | CASSLDIVGGLTYNEQFF
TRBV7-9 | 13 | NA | CASRVTGNTEAFF
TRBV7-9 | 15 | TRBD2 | CASSHPSGDKNEQFF
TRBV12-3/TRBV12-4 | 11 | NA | CASSLTREPFF
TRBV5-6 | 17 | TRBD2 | CASSVTSGGPQEETQYF
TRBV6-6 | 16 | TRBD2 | CASSPGLAGPYNEQFF
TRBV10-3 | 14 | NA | CAISGGRSNEKLFF
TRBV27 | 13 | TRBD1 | CASSSTGGYEQFF
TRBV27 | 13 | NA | CASSLNIQETQYF
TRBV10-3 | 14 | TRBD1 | CAIARGKNNSPLHF
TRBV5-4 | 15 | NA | CASSLVGAPNNEQFF
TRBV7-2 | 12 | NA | CASSLMGPGQHF
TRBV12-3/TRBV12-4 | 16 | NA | CASSSIDSPDTGELFF
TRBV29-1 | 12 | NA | CSVEGVTGELFF
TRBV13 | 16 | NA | CASSFPSAGPNYGYTF
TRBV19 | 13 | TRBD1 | CASSTGQGNIQYF
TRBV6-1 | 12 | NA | CASSELKETQYF
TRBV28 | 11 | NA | CASRGGTTQYF
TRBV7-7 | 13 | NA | CASSSAPGDEQFF
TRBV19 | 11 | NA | CASTFDEKLFF
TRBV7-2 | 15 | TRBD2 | CASSPRAGVADTQYF
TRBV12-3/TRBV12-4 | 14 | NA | CASSPGGSGNTIYF
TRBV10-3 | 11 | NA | CAISEGNEQFF
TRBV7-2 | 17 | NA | CASSLAAGPGEEETQYF
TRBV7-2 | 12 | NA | CASSLTLAEAFF
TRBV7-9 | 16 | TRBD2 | CASTPPNSGGSDTQYF
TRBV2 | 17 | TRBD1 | CASSLGQGAVLGETQYF
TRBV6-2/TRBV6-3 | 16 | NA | CASTRDFQGLTGELFF